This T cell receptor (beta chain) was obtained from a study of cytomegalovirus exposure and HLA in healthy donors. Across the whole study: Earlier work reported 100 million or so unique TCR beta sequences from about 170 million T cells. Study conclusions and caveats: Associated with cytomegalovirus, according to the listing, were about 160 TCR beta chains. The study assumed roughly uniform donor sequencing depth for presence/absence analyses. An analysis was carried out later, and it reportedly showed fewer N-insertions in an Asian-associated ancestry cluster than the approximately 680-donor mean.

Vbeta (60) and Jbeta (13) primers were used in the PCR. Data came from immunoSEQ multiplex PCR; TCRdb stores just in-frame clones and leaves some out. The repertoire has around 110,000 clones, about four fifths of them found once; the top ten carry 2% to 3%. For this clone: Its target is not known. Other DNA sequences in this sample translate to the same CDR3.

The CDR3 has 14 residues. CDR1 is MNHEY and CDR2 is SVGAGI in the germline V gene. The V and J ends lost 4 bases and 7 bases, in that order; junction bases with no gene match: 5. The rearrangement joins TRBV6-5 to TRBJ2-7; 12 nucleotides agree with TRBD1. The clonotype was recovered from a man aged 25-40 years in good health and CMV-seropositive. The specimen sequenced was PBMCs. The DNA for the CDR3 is TGTGCCAGCAGTTGGGGACAGGGGGCTTATGAGCAGTACTTC. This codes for CASSWGQGAYEQYF.